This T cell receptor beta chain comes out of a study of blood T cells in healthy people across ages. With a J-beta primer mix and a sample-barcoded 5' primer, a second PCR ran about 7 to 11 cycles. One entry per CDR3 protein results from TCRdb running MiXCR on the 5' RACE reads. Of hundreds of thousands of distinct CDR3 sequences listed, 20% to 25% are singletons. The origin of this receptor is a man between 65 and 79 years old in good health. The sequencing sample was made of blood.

CDR3 in DNA: TGTGCCAGCTCACCATCCGGAAACACTGAAGCTTTCTTT. It is translated as CASSPSGNTEAFF. This sequence joins TRBV18 and TRBJ1-1, with D unclear. V was pared by 2 bases and J by 2 bases, with 6 bases between. CDR3 length: 13 residues. The germline gives CDR1 KGHSH, CDR2 LQKENI.